This is a list of T cell receptor beta chains from one sample in a study of control samples from healthy donors and cancer patients. Clones were read by immunoSEQ multiplex PCR, and TCRdb kept only the in-frame ones, dropping some. Of about 85,000 clones in the sample, around 90% were seen once. The sample taken for sequencing was blood. All receptors derive from a woman aged 60-75 years in good health. The CDR3 runs from the conserved cysteine through the conserved F or W. The D gene is left open where the match is weak. Clone size is shown for a subset of rows, as once, few, many or a class of expanded clone.

TRBV28	-	TRBJ1-1	TRBD1	16	TGTGCCAGCAGGGACCTGGACAGGGGACTGAACACTGAAGCTTTCTTT	CASRDLDRGLNTEAFF
TRBV6-5	-	TRBJ1-2	TRBD1	12	TGTGCCAGCAGTTGGACAGGAGTTGGCTACACCTTC	CASSWTGVGYTF
TRBV30	once	TRBJ2-5	-	13	TGTGCCTGGTCACCGAACACCCAAGAGACCCAGTACTTC	CAWSPNTQETQYF
TRBV29-1	-	TRBJ1-1	TRBD1	16	TGCAGCGTCGGGCTCCGACCGGGACAGGGTAGAGCTGAAGCTTTCTTT	CSVGLRPGQGRAEAFF
TRBV21-1	-	TRBJ1-1	-	16	TGTGCCAGCAGTCAGGCCGGGACAGGGCTCTGGACTGAAGCTTTCTTT	CASSQAGTGLWTEAFF
TRBV19	-	TRBJ1-2	-	18	TGTGCCAGTAGTATAGGAAGCGCGGATGGGGCGAAAAAGTATGGCTACACCTTC	CASSIGSADGAKKYGYTF
TRBV2	-	TRBJ1-2	-	16	TGTGCCAGCAGCTTCGGTGGTCTGCGATCCGGGTCTAGGGTCACCTTC	CASSFGGLRSGSRVTF
TRBV2	once	TRBJ2-1	TRBD2	15	TGTGCCAGCAGCAAAACTAGCGGGAGGTGGAATGAGCAGTTCTTC	CASSKTSGRWNEQFF
TRBV5-1	-	TRBJ1-2	TRBD1	14	TGCGCCAGCAGCCTCCGGACAGGGGACTATGGCTACACCTTC	CASSLRTGDYGYTF
TRBV11-1	-	TRBJ2-7	TRBD2	15	TGTGCCAGCAGCTCCGTCTCCGGGACTAGCTACGAGCAGTACTTC	CASSSVSGTSYEQYF
TRBV2	-	TRBJ2-7	-	15	TGTGCCAGCAGTGTCACCGGGACAACTAACTACGAGCAGTACTTC	CASSVTGTTNYEQYF
TRBV12-3/TRBV12-4	-	TRBJ2-1	-	13	TGTGCCAGCAGTTTAGGCCATCGAGATGAGCAGTTCTTC	CASSLGHRDEQFF
TRBV10-2	-	TRBJ2-1	TRBD2	15	TGCGCCACCAGACCTGGACTAGCGGGAACGGGTGAGCAGTTCTTC	CATRPGLAGTGEQFF
TRBV5-5	-	TRBJ2-2	-	13	TGTGCCAGCAGCTTGCCGGGCCGCCGGGAGCTGTTTTTT	CASSLPGRRELFF
TRBV5-1	-	TRBJ2-1	TRBD2	19	TGCGCCAGCAGCTTGGCCGGTAGCGGGAGTGGCTGGTCCTACAATGAGCAGTTCTTC	CASSLAGSGSGWSYNEQFF
TRBV5-4	-	TRBJ2-3	-	13	TGTGCCAGCAGCGGGGACCTCCCAGATACGCAGTATTTT	CASSGDLPDTQYF
TRBV28	-	TRBJ1-4	TRBD1	17	TGTGCCAGTTTTTCCGGGACAGGGCGCGCAACTAATGAAAAACTGTTTTTT	CASFSGTGRATNEKLFF
TRBV9	-	TRBJ2-7	TRBD2	19	TGTGCCAGCAGCCCCAACGCGAAGGCTAGCGGGCAAAGCTCCTACGAGCAGTACTTC	CASSPNAKASGQSSYEQYF
TRBV7-3	-	TRBJ1-2	TRBD1	13	TGTGCCAGCAGCCCAACAGGGGGACAAGGCTACACCTTC	CASSPTGGQGYTF
TRBV5-1	few	TRBJ1-1	-	16	TGCGCCAGCAGTAAAAGGGGAGACCCAGGGGACACTGAAGCTTTCTTT	CASSKRGDPGDTEAFF
TRBV4-1	-	TRBJ2-1	TRBD2	17	TGCGCCAGCAGCCAAGATTGGGGGGGTGGCACCTACAATGAGCAGTTCTTC	CASSQDWGGGTYNEQFF
TRBV6-2/TRBV6-3	-	TRBJ2-7	TRBD2	16	TGTGCCAGCAGTTACTCGTCGGGACTAGCGGACTACGAGCAGTACTTC	CASSYSSGLADYEQYF
TRBV2	-	TRBJ1-2	-	11	TGTGCCAGCACCGAGAACGGCGGCTACACCTTC	CASTENGGYTF
TRBV7-2	-	TRBJ2-1	-	16	TGTGCCAGCAGCTTAAAGTGGGAAAGCTCCTACAATGAGCAGTTCTTC	CASSLKWESSYNEQFF
TRBV11-2	-	TRBJ2-3	-	13	TGTGCCAGCAGCTCCGGACTGTCAGCGACGCAGTATTTT	CASSSGLSATQYF
TRBV24-1	-	TRBJ2-3	-	15	TGTGCCACCAGTGATGGGACATACAGCACAGATACGCAGTATTTT	CATSDGTYSTDTQYF
TRBV19	-	TRBJ1-1	-	12	TGTGCCACCTCGACAGAACGCACTGAAGCTTTCTTT	CATSTERTEAFF
TRBV4-1	-	TRBJ1-5	-	14	TGCGCCAGCAGCCACAGGGACCCCGGCCAGCCCCAGCATTTT	CASSHRDPGQPQHF
TRBV5-4	-	TRBJ1-1	-	13	TGTGCCAGCAGCCGAGGACAGAGCACTGAAGCTTTCTTT	CASSRGQSTEAFF
TRBV7-2	-	TRBJ1-1	-	13	TGTGCCAGCAGCCCCACTGGGTACACTGAAGCTTTCTTT	CASSPTGYTEAFF
TRBV27	-	TRBJ2-7	TRBD2	18	TGTGCCAGCAGCCTAACAGGGCTGACCCTAGCGGGAGGACCCGCGCAGTACTTC	CASSLTGLTLAGGPAQYF
TRBV11-2	-	TRBJ2-3	-	17	TGTGCCAGCAGCTTATGGGGGAGGAACAGGGGAGGTGATACGCGGTATTTT	CASSLWGRNRGGDTRYF